Shown below are 22 T cell receptor beta chains from a single sample sequenced in a study of T cell responses to AZD1222 COVID-19 vaccine. Generated by immunoSEQ multiplex PCR, the TCRdb table keeps only in-frame clones and is missing some. The table lists about 120,000 clones, 80% to 95% of them singletons, with more than 13% in the top ten. The sequencing used peripheral blood, collected on day 0 of AZD1222 vaccination. Source of these receptors: an adult in good health.

This clone turned up a few times. One end of the junction varies from germline; a read error may be responsible. The gene calls are TRBV27 and TRBJ2-7; D is undetermined. The CDR3 spans 14 residues. Germline V gene data show CDR1 as MNHEY and CDR2 as SMNVEV (reference sequence). Here the CDR3 reads CATSRRPNDYEQYF. The CDR3 nucleotides are TGTGCCACCAGTCGGCGACCAAATGACTACGAGCAGTACTTC.

The chain combines TRBV5-1 with TRBJ1-5; the match to TRBD1 covers 9 bases. With 0 bases clipped from V and 4 bases from J, the junction kept 2 bases outside the gene matches. Germline lookup yields CDR1 SGHRS and CDR2 YFSETQ. The CDR3 runs 15 residues. The CDR3 nucleotides read TGCGCCAGCAGCTTGGAGGGACAGGGTAATCAGCCCCAGCATTTT. This gives the protein CASSLEGQGNQPQHF.

The rearrangement links TRBV6-5 to TRBJ1-3; 10 nucleotides agree with TRBD1. V lost 7 bases to trimming and J lost 0 bases; unmatched junction nucleotides: 3. This CDR3 comprises 15 residues. Germline assignment: CDR1 MNHEY and CDR2 SVGAGI. CDR3 in DNA: TGTGCCAGCACTGGGACAGGGGTCTCTGGAAACACCATATATTTT. Translating gives CASTGTGVSGNTIYF.

This chain connects TRBV19 to TRBJ1-1; 10 nucleotides line up with TRBD1. V lost 9 bases to trimming and J lost 5 bases; unmatched junction nucleotides: 15. Germline V gene lookup returns CDR1 LNHDA and CDR2 SQIVND (reference sequence). This CDR3 contains 16 residues. CDR3 DNA sequence: TGTGCCAGCAGACAGGGGGCGGTGAATTTTAAGACTGAAGCTTTCTTT. This translates into CASRQGAVNFKTEAFF.

The chain couples TRBV5-5 to TRBJ2-1, with D hard to call. V shed 4 bases and J shed 4 bases, with 15 bases lying between them. The CDR3 contains 15 residues. Germline lookup yields CDR1 SGHKS and CDR2 YYEKEE (reference sequence). In nucleotides, the CDR3 is TGTGCCAGCAGCCCTGAGGACGTTCGGTACAATGAGCAGTTCTTC. Translated, it gives CASSPEDVRYNEQFF.

The V gene is TRBV5-1, the J gene TRBJ1-2, with D maybe TRBD1 (6 bases). The length of the CDR3 is 16 residues. V lost 6 bases and J 7 bases, leaving 25 bases between the germline ends. CDR1 SGHRS and CDR2 YFSETQ come from the germline V gene. The CDR3 DNA sequence: TGCGCCAGCACCCCGACAGGCCAAGTTACCCCAAGTGGCTACACCTTC. Translating it yields CASTPTGQVTPSGYTF. Full variable domain (remainder filled in from reference TRBV5-1 and TRBJ1-2): KAGVTQTPRYLIKTRGQQVTLSCSPISGHRSVSWYQQTPGQGLQFLFEYFSETQRNKGNFPGRFSGRQFSNSRSEMNVSTLELGDSALYLCASTPTGQVTPSGYTFGSGTRLTVV.

The genes are TRBV2 and TRBJ2-7; D not certain. This CDR3 spans 15 amino acids. From germline, CDR1 is SNHLY and CDR2 FYNNEI. V was cut by 0 bases and J by 4 bases, with 13 bases left in between. The CDR3 protein is CASSEASATPYEQYF. As DNA, the CDR3 is TGTGCCAGCAGTGAAGCGTCGGCCACGCCGTACGAGCAGTACTTC. The entire variable domain, with the rest obtained from reference TRBV2 and TRBJ2-7, is as follows: EPEVTQTPSHQVTQMGQEVILRCVPISNHLYFYWYRQILGQKVEFLVSFYNNEISEKSEIFDDQFSVERPDGSNFTLKIRSTKLEDSAMYFCASSEASATPYEQYFGPGTRLTVT.

This clone was seen once. V usage is TRBV9 and J usage is TRBJ1-1; D remains ambiguous. With 0 bases removed from V and 0 bases from J, the gap between germline ends came to 9 bases. This CDR3 is 15 amino acids long. Per the germline V gene, CDR1 is SGDLS and CDR2 is YYNGEE. CDR3 coding DNA: TGTGCCAGCAGCGTAGTGCGGCCACTGAACACTGAAGCTTTCTTT. As protein: CASSVVRPLNTEAFF.

This rearrangement joins TRBV27 to TRBJ2-7; a weak D match, TRBD2 (5 bases). The CDR3 spans 14 residues. The ends were cut back, 4 bases at V and 0 bases at J, with 10 bases in the middle. The germline V gene has CDR1 MNHEY and CDR2 SMNVEV (reference sequence). The CDR3 bases are TGTGCCAGCAGTTGGACGGGGAGCTCCTACGAGCAGTACTTC. This sequence encodes CASSWTGSSYEQYF.

The V and J genes are TRBV19 and TRBJ1-5, with D possibly TRBD1 on 6 matching bases. The CDR3 sequence is 17 residues long. Looked up from germline, CDR1 is LNHDA and CDR2 is SQIVND (reference sequence). Trimming left V 6 bases short and J 0 bases short, with 18 bases between. The CDR3 bases are TGTGCCAGTAGGGCGGCGGGGGGCCTATATAGCAATCAGCCCCAGCATTTT. Encoded protein: CASRAAGGLYSNQPQHF.

The chain is built from TRBV5-4 and TRBJ1-1, with D uncertain. V was pared by 2 bases and J by 0 bases, with 14 bases between. Germline V CDR1 and CDR2: SGHNT, YYREEE (reference sequence). The CDR3 totals 16 residues. The DNA for the CDR3 is TGTGCCAGCAGCTTAGGAGGGAACTTCATGAACACTGAAGCTTTCTTT. The encoded protein is CASSLGGNFMNTEAFF.

This clone was recorded only once. The V and J genes are TRBV7-2 and TRBJ2-1; TRBD1 matches at 8 bases. Germline CDR1 is SGHTA and CDR2 is FQGNSA. The CDR3 contains 17 residues. Trimming cost V 5 bases and J 6 bases; bases outside gene matches: 15. Here the CDR3 reads CASSAYLYQGALNEQFF. CDR3 DNA sequence: TGTGCCAGCAGCGCCTACTTATACCAGGGGGCTCTCAATGAGCAGTTCTTC.

V gene TRBV27 combines with J gene TRBJ1-1; no definite D call. Germline CDR1 MNHEY, CDR2 SMNVEV (reference sequence). The length of the CDR3 is 13 residues. V shed 2 bases and J shed 1 base, with 5 bases lying between them. CDR3 region: CASSLQANTEAFF. CDR3 nucleotide sequence: TGTGCCAGCAGTTTACAGGCGAACACTGAAGCTTTCTTT.

This clone appeared once. V is TRBV6-5 and J is TRBJ2-2; D not certain. The CDR3 covers 12 residues. The germline V gene encodes CDR1 MNHEY and CDR2 SVGAGI. The V and J ends lost 6 bases and 7 bases respectively, with 9 bases between them. This CDR3 is CASRDVDGELFF. The CDR3 nucleotides are TGTGCCAGCAGGGACGTGGACGGGGAGCTGTTTTTT.

The chain joins TRBV11-2 to TRBJ2-1, with 7 bases fitting TRBD2. Germline CDR1 reads SGHAT; CDR2 reads FQNNGV. Trimming took 3 bases from V and 9 from J; bases not matched to a gene: 11. The CDR3 consists of 15 residues. The CDR3 DNA is TGTGCCAGCAGCTTGAACGGGGGGATGGGAGGTGAGCAGTTCTTC. Amino acids: CASSLNGGMGGEQFF.

The gene calls are TRBV6-5 and TRBJ2-3, with D maybe TRBD2 (5 bases). The V gene's germline CDR1 is MNHEY and CDR2 SVGAGI. The CDR3 sequence is 13 residues long. V dropped 9 bases and J dropped 1 base, with 11 bases sitting between them. The CDR3 DNA follows: TGTGCCAGTTGGGAGAGAGGCACAGATACGCAGTATTTT. Translated: CASWERGTDTQYF.

In its sample, this clone was seen once. The rearrangement joins TRBV6-1 to TRBJ2-2; D might be TRBD2 (6 bases). V gave up 2 bases and J gave up 6 bases, with 13 bases separating them. The CDR3 totals 15 residues. Germline CDR1 reads MNHNS; CDR2 reads SASEGT. CDR3 in DNA: TGTGCCAGCAGTGAAAGTAGATGGGGGGCCGGGGAGCTGTTTTTT. Amino acids: CASSESRWGAGELFF.

V is TRBV7-9 and J is TRBJ1-2; 8 bases line up with TRBD1. Per the germline V gene, CDR1 is SEHNR and CDR2 is FQNEAQ (reference sequence). V shed 5 bases, J shed 0 bases, and the junction held 2 bases outside the gene matches. This CDR3 region has 14 residues. CDR3 protein: CASSRTGTNYGYTF. The CDR3 DNA follows: TGTGCCAGCAGCCGGACAGGGACTAACTATGGCTACACCTTC.

The rearrangement links TRBV25-1 to TRBJ2-7, with TRBD2 as a possible D gene (7 bases). Trimming took 5 bases from V and 7 from J, leaving 21 bases between them. Germline V gene sequence: CDR1 MGHDK, CDR2 SYGVNS. CDR3 length: 15 residues. The CDR3 loop is CASSPTRGASLEQYF. CDR3 in DNA: TGTGCCAGCAGTCCTACCCGGGGGGCGAGCTTAGAGCAGTACTTC.

The CDR3 region is CASSSLDREKLFF. CDR3 nucleotides: TGTGCCAGTAGTAGCCTCGACAGGGAAAAACTGTTTTTT. This rearrangement joins TRBV19 to TRBJ1-4; possible D gene TRBD1, 6 bases. The germline CDR1 and CDR2 sequences are LNHDA and SQIVND (reference sequence). This CDR3 contains 13 residues. V was clipped by 4 bases and J by 8 bases, with 11 bases between them.

This chain joins TRBV6-2 or TRBV6-3 and TRBJ1-1, with D maybe TRBD1 (5 bases). V dropped 6 bases and J dropped 0 bases, with 17 bases sitting between them. This CDR3 contains 16 residues. Per germline, CDR1 MNHEY and CDR2 SVGEGT. CDR3 coding DNA: TGTGCCAGCAGCCCCATGGGGCGTACTATGAACACTGAAGCTTTCTTT. The encoded protein is CASSPMGRTMNTEAFF.

The DNA of the CDR3 is TGCGCCAGCAGCCGAATATGGGGGCAGAGCACCGGGGAGCTGTTTTTT. It specifies CASSRIWGQSTGELFF. The chain is built from TRBV4-3 and TRBJ2-2; a weak D match, TRBD1 (6 bases). Trimming cost V 4 bases and J 4 bases, with 16 bases left between them. Germline V CDR1 and CDR2: LGHNA, YSLEER. The CDR3 spans 16 residues.